The 12 T cell receptor beta chains in this list originate from one sample, sequenced in a study of CD8 T cells in Susac syndrome (dated by TCRdb to between 2018 and 2021). To prepare the library, the immunoSEQ multiplex PCR assay was applied. RNA was extracted with the RNeasy kit and roughly 0.5 to 1 ug was reverse transcribed using random hexamers. The public reads were reanalyzed by TCRdb: fastp trimming at Q25, MiXCR alignment, in-frame beta chains only. Every entry covers one CDR3 protein and lists the most common genes and DNA from its rows. This sample holds under 150,000 distinct CDR3 sequences; 90% to 95% were observed only once. The biggest ten clones account for 0.24% of the sample. The sequencing sample was made of CD8+ T cells from PBMCs. These TCRs come from a human donor with multiple sclerosis.

This chain links TRBV27 with TRBJ2-2, with TRBD1 identical over 10 bases. Trimming at V came to 2 bases and at J to 5 bases, leaving 8 bases not matched to a gene. Germline CDR1 is MNHEY and CDR2 is SMNVEV (reference sequence). The CDR3 covers 17 residues. The CDR3 here is CASSLILGTGVTGELFF. The DNA for the CDR3 is TGTGCCAGCAGTTTAATTTTAGGGACAGGGGTTACCGGGGAGCTGTTTTTT.

The V gene is TRBV6-5, the J gene TRBJ1-2; D unresolved. Germline V gene lookup returns CDR1 MNHEY and CDR2 SVGAGI. V lost 6 bases and J lost 0, with 11 bases in between. The CDR3 is 14 residues long. DNA of the CDR3: TGTGCCAGCAGCGCGATAGGGACTAACTATGGCTACACCTTC. Translating it yields CASSAIGTNYGYTF.

The chain couples TRBV7-9 to TRBJ2-2, with 8 bases identical to TRBD2. This CDR3 region has 14 residues. Germline V gene lookup returns CDR1 SEHNR and CDR2 FQNEAQ (reference sequence). V gave up 2 bases and J gave up 7 bases; unmatched junction bases: 3. CDR3 DNA sequence: TGTGCCAGCAGCTTAACAGCGGGAGTCGGGGAGCTGTTTTTT. Amino acids: CASSLTAGVGELFF.

The chain employs TRBV29-1 and TRBJ2-2; 11 bases are shared with TRBD2. The length of the CDR3 is 15 residues. Germline V gives CDR1 SQVTM, CDR2 ANQGSEA. V lost 7 bases and J lost 1; bases outside the gene matches: 5. CDR3 loop: CSALAGVWNTGELFF. The CDR3 DNA follows: TGCAGCGCACTAGCGGGAGTATGGAACACCGGGGAGCTGTTTTTT.

This chain uses TRBV30 with TRBJ2-1; 7 nucleotides agree with TRBD1. This CDR3 is 12 amino acids long. CDR1 GTSNPN and CDR2 SVGIG come from the germline V gene (reference sequence). V was pared by 2 bases and J by 12 bases, with 7 bases of the junction left unmatched. In nucleotides, the CDR3 is TGTGCCTGGAGTCAACAGGGGATGGGGCAGTTCTTC. Its protein is CAWSQQGMGQFF.

The chain carries TRBV5-6 and TRBJ2-1; D may be TRBD1 (5 bases). The CDR3 spans 13 residues. Looked up from germline, CDR1 is SGHDT and CDR2 is YYEEEE. The ends were cut back, 4 bases at V and 7 bases at J, with 12 bases in the middle. The CDR3, as DNA: TGTGCCAGCAGCGTCCTAGGGGCGAATGAGCAGTTCTTC. It is translated as CASSVLGANEQFF.

The V gene is TRBV6-6, the J gene TRBJ1-2; D unresolved. CDR1 is MNHNY, CDR2 SVGAGI, per germline (reference sequence). With 2 bases removed from V and 2 bases from J, the gap between germline ends came to 6 bases. This CDR3 is 13 amino acids long. The chain's CDR3 is CASSYVGNYGYTF. For the CDR3, the DNA is TGTGCCAGCAGTTACGTGGGGAACTATGGCTACACCTTC.

Notes on this clonotype: The junction differs from germline at one of its ends, possibly a read error. V usage is TRBV2 and J usage is TRBJ2-1; 7 positions match TRBD1. The CDR3 consists of 15 residues. The germline CDR1 and CDR2 sequences are SNHLY and FYNNEI. CDR3 bases: TGTGCCAGCAGTGAAGGACAGGGAGTCTACCATGAGCAGTTCTTC. It translates to CASSEGQGVYHEQFF.

The chain carries TRBV5-1 and TRBJ1-1; D remains ambiguous. Looked up from germline, CDR1 is SGHRS and CDR2 is YFSETQ. Trimming left V 1 base short and J 1 base short, with 8 bases between. The CDR3 contains 14 residues. CDR3 region: CASSLRAPNTEAFF. In DNA form, the CDR3 reads TGCGCCAGCAGCTTGAGGGCACCGAACACTGAAGCTTTCTTT.

In its sample, this clonotype was seen once. The chain has TRBV19 and TRBJ1-1; D remains unclear. The V gene's germline CDR1 is LNHDA and CDR2 SQIVND (reference sequence). The CDR3 is 12 residues long. V shed 8 bases and J shed 1 base, with 8 bases lying between them. CDR3 sequence: CASGVGNTEAFF. CDR3 nucleotide sequence: TGTGCCAGTGGAGTTGGGAACACTGAAGCTTTCTTT. The whole variable domain, remainder taken from reference TRBV19 and TRBJ1-1, is DGGITQSPKYLFRKEGQNVTLSCEQNLNHDAMYWYRQDPGQGLRLIYYSQIVNDFQKGDIAEGYSVSREKKESFPLTVTSAQKNPTAFYLCASGVGNTEAFFGQGTRLTVV.

The genes are TRBV28 and TRBJ2-6; D remains unclear. In germline, CDR1 is MDHEN, CDR2 SYDVKM. The V and J ends lost 4 bases and 0 bases respectively, with 7 bases between them. This CDR3 comprises 15 residues. DNA of the CDR3: TGTGCCAGCAGTTCCATGTACTCTGGGGCCAACGTCCTGACTTTC. Translated: CASSSMYSGANVLTF.

This clonotype was seen just once. V and J are TRBV2 and TRBJ1-2, with D perhaps TRBD1 (5 bases). This CDR3 has 15 residues. Trimming cost V 6 bases and J 4 bases, with 18 bases left between them. Germline CDR1 and CDR2: SNHLY and FYNNEI. CDR3: CASSEDTGYLYGYTF. The DNA of the CDR3 is TGTGCCAGCAGCGAGGACACTGGATACCTCTATGGCTACACCTTC.